These T cell receptor beta chains were read from a single sample in a study of blood T cell repertoires in COVID-19. Generated by immunoSEQ multiplex PCR, the TCRdb table keeps only in-frame clones and is missing some. The data hold approximately 200,000 clones, with 75% to 90% observed a single time. Sequencing was carried out using PBMCs or T cells enriched from blood (not recorded which). These receptors all stem from a woman younger than 35 in a cohort exposed to, infected with or recovered from COVID-19 (not recorded which). CDR3s include the opening cysteine and the closing phenylalanine or tryptophan. D genes are given only for firm matches. A row's size may be missing; if present it is once, few, many or a size class.

TRBV7-9,NA,NA,TRBJ1-2,CASSLSDGDYYGYTF,TGTGCCAGCAGCTTATCAGACGGGGACTACTATGGCTACACCTTC
TRBV10-1,TRBD1,NA,TRBJ2-7,CASSPGGSYEQYF,TGCGCCAGCAGTCCAGGGGGCTCCTACGAGCAGTACTTC
TRBV18,NA,NA,TRBJ2-1,CASSQRTRVYNEQFF,TGTGCCAGCTCCCAACGGACGCGGGTATACAATGAGCAGTTCTTC
TRBV4-1,TRBD2,NA,TRBJ2-1,CASSQAGTSGGGRGEQFF,TGCGCCAGCAGCCAAGCCGGGACTAGCGGGGGAGGACGGGGTGAGCAGTTCTTC
TRBV18,NA,NA,TRBJ1-1,CASSPTGSVDTEAFF,TGTGCCAGCTCACCGACCGGGAGCGTAGACACTGAAGCTTTCTTT
TRBV5-4,NA,NA,TRBJ1-6,CASSLPQGDNSPLHF,TGTGCCAGCAGCTTACCTCAGGGTGATAATTCACCCCTCCACTTT
TRBV2,TRBD1,NA,TRBJ1-6,CASSERGQGSAYNSPLHF,TGTGCCAGCAGTGAAAGGGGACAGGGGTCTGCCTATAATTCACCCCTCCACTTT
TRBV9,TRBD2,NA,TRBJ2-3,CASSLGAGGADTQYF,TGTGCCAGCAGCCTCGGAGCGGGGGGGGCAGATACGCAGTATTTT
TRBV9,NA,NA,TRBJ1-2,CASSVGDIGHGWGYTF,TGTGCCAGCAGCGTAGGGGATATCGGACACGGCTGGGGCTACACCTTC
TRBV9,TRBD1,NA,TRBJ1-6,CASSVGQGNSPLHF,TGTGCCAGCAGCGTAGGACAGGGGAATTCACCCCTCCACTTT
TRBV9,NA,NA,TRBJ2-5,CASSVGRTGGEETQYF,TGTGCCAGCAGCGTAGGACGAACAGGGGGGGAAGAGACCCAGTACTTC
TRBV4-1,NA,NA,TRBJ1-5,CASSPLGKGLPQHF,TGCGCCAGCAGCCCATTAGGGAAGGGGCTGCCCCAGCATTTT
TRBV7-2,NA,few,TRBJ1-2,CASSLYGFSANYGYTF,TGTGCCAGCAGCTTGTACGGCTTCAGCGCGAACTATGGCTACACCTTC
TRBV15,TRBD2,NA,TRBJ2-7,CATSRGGGLAGHEQYF,TGTGCCACCAGCAGAGGAGGGGGACTAGCGGGACACGAGCAGTACTTC
TRBV27,NA,NA,TRBJ2-7,CASSPWTGRGRPEQYF,TGTGCCAGCAGTCCTTGGACTGGGAGAGGTCGGCCCGAGCAGTACTTC
TRBV4-1,NA,NA,TRBJ1-1,CASSQANTVNTEAFF,TGCGCCAGCAGCCAAGCCAATACAGTGAACACTGAAGCTTTCTTT
TRBV30,NA,NA,TRBJ2-3,CAWSVDTHTDTQYF,TGTGCCTGGAGTGTAGACACACATACAGATACGCAGTATTTT
TRBV14,NA,NA,TRBJ1-3,CASSLIAPENTIYF,TGTGCCAGCAGCCTCATAGCGCCGGAAAACACCATATATTTT
TRBV9,TRBD2,NA,TRBJ2-5,CASGTSDTWLGAQYF,TGTGCCAGCGGGACTAGCGACACATGGTTGGGGGCCCAGTACTTC
TRBV4-1,NA,NA,TRBJ1-1,CASSQESGYTEAFF,TGCGCCAGCAGCCAAGAATCGGGTTACACTGAAGCTTTCTTT